This T cell receptor (beta chain) was sequenced during a study of control samples from healthy donors and cancer patients. Germline CDR1 WSHSY, CDR2 SAAADI. Trimming took 5 bases from V and 3 from J, leaving 19 bases between them. This CDR3 has 17 residues. Profiling relied on immunoSEQ multiplex PCR, and the TCRdb table lists in-frame clones only, not all of them. The sample carries tens of thousands of clones, approximately 90% recorded once. The material sequenced was PBMCs. The receptor comes from a middle-aged man with colorectal cancer. V is TRBV10-2 and J is TRBJ2-2; D may be TRBD1 or TRBD2 (5 bases each). The CDR3, as DNA: TGCGCCAGCAGTACCGGGACGTCGTTTACCGACACCGGGGAGCTGTTTTTT. Encoded protein: CASSTGTSFTDTGELFF.